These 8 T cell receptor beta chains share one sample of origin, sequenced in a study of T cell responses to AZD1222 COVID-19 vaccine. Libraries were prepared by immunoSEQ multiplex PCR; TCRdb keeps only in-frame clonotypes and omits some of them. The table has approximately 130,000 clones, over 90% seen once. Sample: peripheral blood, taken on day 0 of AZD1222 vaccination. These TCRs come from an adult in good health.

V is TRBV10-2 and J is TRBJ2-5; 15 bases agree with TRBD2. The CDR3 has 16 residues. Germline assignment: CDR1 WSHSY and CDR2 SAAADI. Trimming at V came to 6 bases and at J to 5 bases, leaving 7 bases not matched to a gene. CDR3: CASSPGLAGGRETQYF. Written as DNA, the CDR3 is TGCGCCAGCAGCCCCGGACTAGCGGGGGGGCGGGAGACCCAGTACTTC.

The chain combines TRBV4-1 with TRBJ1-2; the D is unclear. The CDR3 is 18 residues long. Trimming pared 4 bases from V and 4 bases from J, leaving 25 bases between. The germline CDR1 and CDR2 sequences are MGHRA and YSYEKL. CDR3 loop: CASSPTEGAISLPYGYTF. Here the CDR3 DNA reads TGCGCCAGCAGCCCCACCGAAGGCGCCATTTCTTTACCCTATGGCTACACCTTC.

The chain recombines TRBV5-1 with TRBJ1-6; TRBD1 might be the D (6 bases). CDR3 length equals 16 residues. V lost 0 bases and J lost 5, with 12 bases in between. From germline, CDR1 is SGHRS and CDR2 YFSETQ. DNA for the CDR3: TGCGCCAGCAGCTTGGAGTCGGGACACCATAATTCACCCCTCCACTTT. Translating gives CASSLESGHHNSPLHF. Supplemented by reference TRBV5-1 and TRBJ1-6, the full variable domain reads KAGVTQTPRYLIKTRGQQVTLSCSPISGHRSVSWYQQTPGQGLQFLFEYFSETQRNKGNFPGRFSGRQFSNSRSEMNVSTLELGDSALYLCASSLESGHHNSPLHFGNGTRLTVT.

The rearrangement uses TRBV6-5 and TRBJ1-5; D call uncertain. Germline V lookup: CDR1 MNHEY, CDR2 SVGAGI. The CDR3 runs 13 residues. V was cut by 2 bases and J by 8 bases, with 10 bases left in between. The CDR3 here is CASSYVGGEPQHF. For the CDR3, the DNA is TGTGCCAGCAGTTACGTCGGAGGTGAGCCCCAGCATTTT.

This CDR3 reads CASQFRRGGRKLFF. CDR3 coding DNA: TGTGCCAGTCAATTCAGGCGGGGAGGCCGAAAACTGTTTTTT. V usage is TRBV19 and J usage is TRBJ1-4; D call uncertain. V shed 8 bases and J shed 10 bases, with 20 bases lying between them. Germline-derived CDR1 and CDR2 are LNHDA and SQIVND (reference sequence). The CDR3 length is 14 residues.

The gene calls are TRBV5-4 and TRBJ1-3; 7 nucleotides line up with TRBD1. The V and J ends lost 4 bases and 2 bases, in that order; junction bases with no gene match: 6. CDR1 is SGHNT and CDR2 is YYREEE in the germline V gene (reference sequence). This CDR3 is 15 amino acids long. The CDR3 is CASSRTGSPGNTIYF. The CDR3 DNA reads TGTGCCAGCAGCAGGACAGGATCCCCTGGAAACACCATATATTTT.

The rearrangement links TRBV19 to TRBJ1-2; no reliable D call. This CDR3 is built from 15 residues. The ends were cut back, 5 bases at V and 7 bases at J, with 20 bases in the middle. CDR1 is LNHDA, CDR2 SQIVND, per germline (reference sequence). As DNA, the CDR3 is TGTGCCAGTAGTGTCAACTATCGGAGGGCCCCTGGCTACACCTTC. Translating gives CASSVNYRRAPGYTF.

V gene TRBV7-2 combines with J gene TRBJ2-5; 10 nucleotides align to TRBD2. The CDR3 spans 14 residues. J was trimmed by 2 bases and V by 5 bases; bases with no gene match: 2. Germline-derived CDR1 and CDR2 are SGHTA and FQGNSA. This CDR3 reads CASSLGLAQETQYF. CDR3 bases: TGTGCCAGCAGCCTGGGACTAGCGCAAGAGACCCAGTACTTC.